This TCR beta chain appears in the sequencing data of a study of T-cell reconstitution after alpha-beta-depleted transplantation in children. Study-level results: Among T cells one year after transplant, newly produced cells accounted for most counts and diversity. Reportedly, roughly two months post-transplant, alpha-beta T cells arose from several hundred expanded graft clones. TCRbeta diversity was high at day 60 in some patients (a result of surviving recipient T cells and thymic progenitors).

Trimming removed 3 bases at V and 0 bases at J, with 15 bases between. Germline V gene data show CDR1 as DFQATT and CDR2 as SNEGSKA (reference sequence). The CDR3 is 17 amino acids. This clonotype has a count of ten or more. Its target is not known. Unique molecular identifiers were built into the TCRbeta library. Via MiXCR, TCRdb re-called the PCR reads, giving one row per CDR3 protein. The sample lists nearly 250,000 distinct CDR3 sequences; 8.2% were seen once. The sample was PBMCs, mostly from graft donor cells, taken 180 days after TCRalphabeta/CD19-depleted stem cell transplant. The rearrangement links TRBV20-1 to TRBJ2-6; D possibly corresponds to TRBD1 (6 bases). This clonotype was sampled from a male patient aged 10-17 years who had a stem cell transplant for acute lymphoblastic leukemia, so the T cells may come from the graft donor. The CDR3 bases are TGCAGTGCTAGGGGCCGGGACACTTTCTCTGGGGCCAACGTCCTGACTTTC. This codes for CSARGRDTFSGANVLTF.